The 23 T cell receptor beta chains in this list originate from one sample, sequenced in a study of blood T cell repertoires in COVID-19. Assay used: immunoSEQ multiplex PCR; TCRdb lists only in-frame clones, some missing. The data show about 87,000 clones, with about 79% seen just once and roughly 4% held by the top ten. The sample taken for sequencing was peripheral blood. Every receptor here comes from a woman in her 50s with acute or convalescent COVID-19.

This clone was found once. The chain links TRBV7-2 to TRBJ1-4; 7 bases align to TRBD1. Germline trimming cut 2 bases from V and 7 bases from J; bases unmatched to any gene: 7. The CDR3 sequence is 15 residues long. Germline CDR1 and CDR2: SGHTA and FQGNSA. CDR3 in DNA: TGTGCCAGCAGCTTAAAGGCAGGGGGGCGTGAAAAACTGTTTTTT. Its translation is CASSLKAGGREKLFF.

The chain employs TRBV2 and TRBJ1-1, with D maybe TRBD1 (6 bases). The V gene's germline CDR1 is SNHLY and CDR2 FYNNEI. Trimming took 11 bases from V and 6 from J, leaving 16 bases between them. The CDR3 length is 12 residues. The CDR3 sequence: CAGQGFAPEAFF. Here the CDR3 DNA reads TGTGCCGGGCAGGGGTTCGCTCCTGAAGCTTTCTTT.

J is TRBJ2-7 and V is TRBV28; D gene unclear. CDR3 length: 11 amino acids. In germline, CDR1 is MDHEN, CDR2 SYDVKM. V lost 6 bases and J 3 bases, leaving 6 bases between the germline ends. The CDR3 loop reads CASRLNYEQYF. CDR3 nucleotide sequence: TGTGCCAGCAGGCTAAACTACGAGCAGTACTTC. The whole variable domain, remainder taken from reference TRBV28 and TRBJ2-7, is DVKVTQSSRYLVKRTGEKVFLECVQDMDHENMFWYRQDPGLGLRLIYFSYDVKMKEKGDIPEGYSVSREKKERFSLILESASTNQTSMYLCASRLNYEQYFGPGTRLTVT.

The chain is built from TRBV28 and TRBJ1-2; possibly TRBD1 for D (6 bases). CDR3 length: 13 amino acids. CDR1 and CDR2 (germline): MDHEN, SYDVKM. Between the trimmed V and J ends, which lost 8 bases and 5 bases, there was a span of 15 bases. The CDR3, as DNA: TGTGCCAGCGGCCCACAGGGAAGGTATGGCTACACCTTC. Amino acids: CASGPQGRYGYTF.

The chain couples TRBV6-2 or TRBV6-3 to TRBJ1-4; D uncertain. This CDR3 contains 12 residues. V was cut by 4 bases and J by 6 bases, with 6 bases left in between. Germline V CDR1 and CDR2: MNHEY, SVGEGT. CDR3 in amino acids: CASSLGDEKLFF. The CDR3 region has the DNA TGTGCCAGCAGTTTAGGAGATGAAAAACTGTTTTTT.

The chain is built from TRBV28 and TRBJ2-5, with 7 bases fitting TRBD2. The trim removed 4 bases at V and 2 bases at J, leaving 10 bases unmatched. The CDR3 consists of 16 residues. Germline assignment: CDR1 MDHEN and CDR2 SYDVKM. The chain's CDR3 is CASSSSHSGVQETQYF. CDR3 in DNA: TGTGCCAGCAGTTCCTCTCACAGCGGGGTTCAAGAGACCCAGTACTTC.

The J gene is TRBJ2-6, the V gene TRBV29-1; D unclear. Looked up from germline, CDR1 is SQVTM and CDR2 is ANQGSEA. The CDR3 is made up of 12 amino acids. Deletions cut 4 bases from V and 2 bases from J, with 3 bases between. CDR3 DNA sequence: TGCAGCGTTGCTACTGGGGCCAACGTCCTGACTTTC. Translated, it gives CSVATGANVLTF.

The CDR3, as DNA: TGTGCCAGCACGACACAACGGACTGGTGTGAGTAACACTGAAGCTTTCTTT. This sequence encodes CASTTQRTGVSNTEAFF. This chain joins TRBV7-2 and TRBJ1-1; D gene ambiguous. Germline assignment: CDR1 SGHTA and CDR2 FQGNSA. V lost 7 bases to trimming and J lost 2 bases, with 23 bases between them. The CDR3 sequence is 17 residues long.

This sequence joins TRBV19 and TRBJ1-5; TRBD1 matches at 8 bases. This CDR3 has 15 amino acids. The trim removed 3 bases at V and 9 bases at J, leaving 10 bases unmatched. Germline V gene data show CDR1 as LNHDA and CDR2 as SQIVND (reference sequence). CDR3 loop: CASSIGQGPGWPQHF. The DNA for the CDR3 is TGTGCCAGTAGTATTGGACAGGGCCCCGGATGGCCCCAGCATTTT.

V is TRBV28 and J is TRBJ1-2; TRBD1 aligns across 8 bases. The germline V gene encodes CDR1 MDHEN and CDR2 SYDVKM. The trim removed 6 bases at V and 8 bases at J, leaving 26 bases unmatched. The CDR3 runs to 19 residues. The DNA of the CDR3 is TGTGCCAGCAGCCAACCCTACAACGCCGGCCAGGGGGCGACGAAAGGCTACACCTTC. This sequence encodes CASSQPYNAGQGATKGYTF.

The chain joins TRBV7-2 to TRBJ1-1; 7 bases agree with TRBD1. The ends lost 1 base at V and 10 bases at J; junction bases unmatched: 9. Germline V gives CDR1 SGHTA, CDR2 FQGNSA. The length of the CDR3 is 14 residues. The CDR3 sequence: CASSLGRTGLRAFF. As DNA, the CDR3 is TGTGCCAGCAGCTTAGGTAGGACAGGCCTGCGAGCTTTCTTT. Together with reference TRBV7-2 and TRBJ1-1, the CDR3 gives the full variable domain: GAGVSQSPSNKVTEKGKDVELRCDPISGHTALYWYRQSLGQGLEFLIYFQGNSAPDKSGLPSDRFSAERTGGSVSTLTIQRTQQEDSAVYLCASSLGRTGLRAFFGQGTRLTVV.

V and J are TRBV28 and TRBJ1-6; 8 bases align to TRBD1. The germline V gene encodes CDR1 MDHEN and CDR2 SYDVKM. The ends lost 0 bases at V and 6 bases at J; junction bases unmatched: 4. This CDR3 comprises 16 residues. The CDR3 here is CASSLWTGEGNSPLHF. The CDR3 DNA reads TGTGCCAGCAGTTTATGGACAGGGGAGGGTAATTCACCCCTCCACTTT.

The V call is TRBV27, the J call TRBJ2-2, with D possibly TRBD2 on 6 matching bases. The CDR3 has 14 residues. The germline gives CDR1 MNHEY, CDR2 SMNVEV (reference sequence). V lost 6 bases and J lost 5, with 13 bases in between. For the CDR3, the DNA is TGTGCCAGCAGACGCCGGGAGACGACCGGGGAGCTGTTTTTT. Its translation is CASRRRETTGELFF.

The V call is TRBV28, the J call TRBJ2-3, with 9 bases matching TRBD2. Germline values: CDR1 MDHEN, CDR2 SYDVKM. Trimming cost V 3 bases and J 0 bases; bases outside gene matches: 7. The CDR3 is 17 amino acids. CDR3 amino acids: CASSFRRGGYSTDTQYF. The CDR3 DNA sequence: TGTGCCAGCAGTTTTCGGCGGGGGGGATATAGCACAGATACGCAGTATTTT.

The rearrangement joins TRBV9 to TRBJ2-6; 12 bases are shared with TRBD2. The length of the CDR3 is 19 residues. Germline V gene lookup returns CDR1 SGDLS and CDR2 YYNGEE. J gave up 4 bases and V 4 bases, and 12 bases lay outside the gene matches. CDR3 sequence reads: CASSSRTSGVLLGANVLTF. In nucleotides, the CDR3 is TGTGCCAGCAGCTCAAGGACTAGCGGGGTATTATTAGGGGCCAACGTCCTGACTTTC. Filled out from reference TRBV9 and TRBJ2-6, the complete variable domain reads DSGVTQTPKHLITATGQRVTLRCSPRSGDLSVYWYQQSLDQGLQFLIQYYNGEERAKGNILERFSAQQFPDLHSELNLSSLELGDSALYFCASSSRTSGVLLGANVLTFGAGSRLTVL.

This clone has just a few counts. Distinct nucleotide sequences in the sample also encode this CDR3. The gene calls are TRBV12-3 or TRBV12-4 and TRBJ2-7, with a tentative D call TRBD1 (5 bases). V lost 1 base, J lost 5 bases, and 6 bases lay in between. The CDR3 sequence is 12 residues long. DNA for the CDR3: TGTGCCAGCAGTTTAGAAGGGGACGAGCAGTACTTC. Amino acid sequence: CASSLEGDEQYF.

The genes are TRBV6-5 and TRBJ1-5; 7 positions match TRBD1. The CDR3 is made up of 15 amino acids. V was pared by 7 bases and J by 7 bases, with 13 bases of the junction left unmatched. CDR1 and CDR2 (germline): MNHEY, SVGAGI. The DNA of the CDR3 is TGTGCCAGCACCCTATGGGGGCAGGGGGAACAGCCCCAGCATTTT. Encoded protein: CASTLWGQGEQPQHF.

The chain couples TRBV14 to TRBJ1-2; tentative D call: TRBD1 (6 bases). The V and J ends lost 4 bases and 4 bases respectively, with 10 bases between them. Per germline, CDR1 SGHDN and CDR2 FVKESK. The length of the CDR3 is 13 residues. Here the CDR3 reads CASSPDRLYGYTF. CDR3 nucleotide sequence: TGTGCCAGCAGCCCCGACAGGCTCTATGGCTACACCTTC.

The V and J genes are TRBV4-2 and TRBJ1-6, with a weak D call TRBD1 (6 bases). There are 15 residues in the CDR3. Germline CDR1 and CDR2: LGHNA and YNFKEQ. V was pared by 1 base and J by 9 bases, with 13 bases between. The DNA of the CDR3 is TGTGCCAGCAGCCAAGCCTCAGGGGCTGGTTCACCCCTCCACTTT. It yields the protein CASSQASGAGSPLHF.

On this clone itself: One end of the junction does not line up with germline, which may come from a read error. The V call is TRBV4-3, the J call TRBJ1-1; D is undetermined. This CDR3 has 13 residues. Germline CDR1 is LGHNA and CDR2 is YSLEER. The CDR3 is CASSQVRLTEAFF. CDR3 in DNA: TGCGCCAGCAGTCAAGTACGGTTAACTGAAGCTTTCTTT.

This clone has a single count. J is TRBJ1-1 and V is TRBV5-1, with 8 bases that match TRBD1. Germline CDR1 reads SGHRS; CDR2 reads YFSETQ. V lost 4 bases, J lost 5 bases, and 10 bases stayed unmatched. The CDR3 length is 15 residues. DNA for the CDR3: TGCGCCAGCAGCCCCGCAGGGGGCGCGGGAACTGAAGCTTTCTTT. This encodes CASSPAGGAGTEAFF.

The chain uses TRBV19 and TRBJ1-1; tentatively, D is TRBD1 (5 bases). V gave up 9 bases and J gave up 0 bases, with 14 bases separating them. CDR3 size: 14 residues. Germline V gene sequence: CDR1 LNHDA, CDR2 SQIVND (reference sequence). In DNA form, the CDR3 reads TGTGCCAGCCGATCACAGGCAATGAACACTGAAGCTTTCTTT. Its protein is CASRSQAMNTEAFF.

The V and J genes are TRBV19 and TRBJ1-1, with no clear D. Per the germline V gene, CDR1 is LNHDA and CDR2 is SQIVND (reference sequence). V lost 1 base to trimming and J lost 6 bases, with 9 bases between them. This CDR3 is 13 amino acids long. The chain's CDR3 is CASSIARGPEAFF. The CDR3 nucleotides read TGTGCCAGTAGTATAGCGAGAGGGCCTGAAGCTTTCTTT.